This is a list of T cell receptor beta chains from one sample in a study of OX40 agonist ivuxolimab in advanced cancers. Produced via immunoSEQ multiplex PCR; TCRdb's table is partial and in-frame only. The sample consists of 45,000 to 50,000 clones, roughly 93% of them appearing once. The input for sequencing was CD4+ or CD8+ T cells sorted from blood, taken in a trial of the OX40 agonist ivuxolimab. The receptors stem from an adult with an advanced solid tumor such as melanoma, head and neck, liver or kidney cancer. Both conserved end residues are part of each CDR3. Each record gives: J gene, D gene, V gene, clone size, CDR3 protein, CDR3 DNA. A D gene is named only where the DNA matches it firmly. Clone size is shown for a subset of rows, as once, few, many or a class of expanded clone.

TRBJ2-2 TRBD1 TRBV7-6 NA CASSFQGAGGELFF TGTGCCAGCAGCTTCCAGGGGGCGGGCGGGGAGCTGTTTTTT
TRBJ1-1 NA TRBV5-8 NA CASSFGAGYEAFF TGTGCCAGCAGCTTTGGGGCAGGTTATGAAGCTTTCTTT
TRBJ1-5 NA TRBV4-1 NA CASSDAATADQPQHF TGCGCCAGCAGCGATGCAGCGACAGCAGACCAGCCCCAGCATTTT
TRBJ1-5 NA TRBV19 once CASSPPGHYSNQPQHF TGTGCCAGTAGTCCTCCCGGACACTATAGCAATCAGCCCCAGCATTTT
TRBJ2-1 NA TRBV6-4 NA CASSLTSSYNEQFF TGTGCCAGCAGTCTTACGTCCTCCTACAATGAGCAGTTCTTC
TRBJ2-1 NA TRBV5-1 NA CASSLAGSYNEQFF TGCGCCAGCAGCTTGGCCGGCAGCTATAATGAGCAGTTCTTC
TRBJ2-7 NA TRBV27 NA CASSLLAGDSYEQYF TGTGCCAGCAGTTTATTGGCAGGGGACTCCTACGAGCAGTACTTC
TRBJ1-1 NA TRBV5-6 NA CASSKGSEAFF TGTGCCAGCAGCAAAGGGTCTGAAGCTTTCTTT
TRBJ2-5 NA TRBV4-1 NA CASSHAETQYF TGCGCCAGCAGCCACGCGGAGACCCAGTACTTC
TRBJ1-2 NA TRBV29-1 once CSVRPGAHGYTF TGCAGCGTCAGACCGGGGGCTCATGGCTACACCTTC
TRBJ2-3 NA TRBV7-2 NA CASSPAGGTDTQYF TGTGCCAGCAGCCCAGCCGGGGGCACAGATACGCAGTATTTT
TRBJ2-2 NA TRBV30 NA CAWTGISATGELFF TGTGCCTGGACAGGGATATCGGCCACCGGGGAGCTGTTTTTT
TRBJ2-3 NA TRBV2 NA CASSDIWRTRTDTQYF TGTGCCAGCAGTGATATTTGGCGGACTCGCACAGATACGCAGTATTTT
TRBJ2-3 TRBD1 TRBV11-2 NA CASSLSSGTGTDTQYF TGTGCCAGCAGCTTATCCTCCGGGACAGGGACAGATACGCAGTATTTT
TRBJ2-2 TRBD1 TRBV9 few CASSEGAPDTGELFF TGTGCCAGCAGCGAGGGGGCCCCGGACACCGGGGAGCTGTTTTTT
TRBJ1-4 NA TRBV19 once CASRSGGEKLFF TGTGCCAGTAGATCAGGAGGTGAAAAACTGTTTTTT
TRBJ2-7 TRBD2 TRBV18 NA CASSTVRLAPYEQYF TGTGCCAGCTCAACCGTCAGACTAGCCCCCTACGAGCAGTACTTC
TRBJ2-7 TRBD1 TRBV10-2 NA CASSESGTGGSYEQYF TGCGCCAGCAGTGAGTCCGGGACAGGGGGCTCCTACGAGCAGTACTTC
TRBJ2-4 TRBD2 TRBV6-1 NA CASSERLAAQMGAKNIQYF TGTGCCAGCAGTGAACGACTAGCGGCCCAAATGGGGGCCAAAAACATTCAGTACTTC
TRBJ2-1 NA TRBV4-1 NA CASSQDRVSYEQFF TGCGCCAGCAGCCAAGACAGGGTAAGCTATGAGCAGTTCTTC
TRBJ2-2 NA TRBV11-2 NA CASSLVEALGGELFF TGTGCCAGCAGCTTAGTCGAGGCCCTTGGCGGGGAGCTGTTTTTT
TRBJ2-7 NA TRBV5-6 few CASSPIMELRGQQYF TGTGCCAGCAGCCCGATAATGGAATTGCGTGGGCAGCAGTACTTC
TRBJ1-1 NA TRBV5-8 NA CASSLGGPNTEAFF TGTGCCAGCAGCTTGGGGGGCCCCAACACTGAAGCTTTCTTT
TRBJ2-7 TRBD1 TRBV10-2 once CASSVGGQLQYF TGCGCCAGCAGTGTTGGGGGACAGCTGCAGTACTTC
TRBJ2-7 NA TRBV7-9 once CASSLGTLPYYEQYF TGTGCCAGCAGCTTAGGGACTCTCCCTTACTACGAGCAGTACTTC
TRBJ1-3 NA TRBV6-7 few CASSSGRTKHSGNTIYF TGTGCCAGCAGTTCCGGTAGAACTAAACACTCTGGAAACACCATATATTTT
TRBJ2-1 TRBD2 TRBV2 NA CASSGLAVNEQFF TGTGCCAGCAGCGGACTAGCGGTTAATGAGCAGTTCTTC
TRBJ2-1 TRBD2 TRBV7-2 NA CASSTSSGGASEQFF TGTGCCAGCAGCACGTCTAGCGGGGGGGCCTCCGAGCAGTTCTTC
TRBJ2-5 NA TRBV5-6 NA CASSLLETQYF TGTGCCAGCAGCTTATTGGAGACCCAGTACTTC
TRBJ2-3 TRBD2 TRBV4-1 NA CASSQGVGLAGLEDTQYF TGCGCCAGCAGCCAAGGCGTGGGACTAGCGGGATTGGAAGATACGCAGTATTTT
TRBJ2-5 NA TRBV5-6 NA CASSLISDQETQYF TGTGCCAGCAGCTTGATTTCGGACCAAGAGACCCAGTACTTC
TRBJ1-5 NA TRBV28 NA CASSFGGAGQPQHF TGTGCCAGCAGTTTTGGTGGGGCGGGACAGCCCCAGCATTTT
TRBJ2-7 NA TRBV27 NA CASSPTVTSYEQYF TGTGCCAGCAGTCCTACAGTTACTTCCTACGAGCAGTACTTC
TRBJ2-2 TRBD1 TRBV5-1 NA CASSPFDQGAGELFF TGCGCCAGCAGCCCTTTCGATCAGGGGGCCGGGGAGCTGTTTTTT
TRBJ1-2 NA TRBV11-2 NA CASSPPGPTYGYTF TGTGCCAGCAGTCCACCGGGACCGACCTATGGCTACACCTTC
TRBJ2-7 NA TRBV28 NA CASSRDAGGFYEQYF TGTGCCAGCAGCCGGGACGCAGGAGGCTTTTACGAGCAGTACTTC
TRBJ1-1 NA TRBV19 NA CASSIVRNTEAFF TGTGCCAGTAGTATAGTCAGGAACACTGAAGCTTTCTTT
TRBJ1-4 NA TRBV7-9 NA CASSISGGDEKLFF TGTGCCAGCAGCATTTCTGGAGGGGATGAAAAACTGTTTTTT
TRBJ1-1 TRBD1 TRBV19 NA CASRPGTVNTEAFF TGTGCCAGTAGGCCCGGGACAGTGAACACTGAAGCTTTCTTT
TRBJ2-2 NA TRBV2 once CASRGGFYPNTGELFF TGTGCCAGTAGAGGGGGTTTTTATCCGAACACCGGGGAGCTGTTTTTT
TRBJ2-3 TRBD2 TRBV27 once CASSLSASGFSSTDTQYF TGTGCCAGCAGTCTCTCGGCTAGCGGGTTTTCTAGCACAGATACGCAGTATTTT
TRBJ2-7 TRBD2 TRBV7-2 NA CASSLVLAGATYEQYF TGTGCCAGCAGCTTAGTCCTAGCGGGGGCGACCTACGAGCAGTACTTC
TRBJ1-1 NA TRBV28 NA CASSLSDSMFEAFF TGTGCCAGCAGTTTATCGGACAGTATGTTTGAAGCTTTCTTT
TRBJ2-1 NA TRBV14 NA CASRPRQGGPYNEQFF TGTGCCAGCAGGCCAAGGCAGGGGGGGCCCTACAATGAGCAGTTCTTC
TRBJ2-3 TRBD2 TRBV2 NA CASSALAGVADTQYF TGTGCCAGCAGTGCACTAGCGGGAGTGGCAGATACGCAGTATTTT
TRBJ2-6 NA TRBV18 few CASSLQGRPGANVLTF TGTGCCAGCTCCCTACAGGGCAGGCCTGGGGCCAACGTCCTGACTTTC
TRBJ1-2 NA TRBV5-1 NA CASSLEGNYGYTF TGCGCCAGCAGCTTGGAAGGGAACTATGGCTACACCTTC
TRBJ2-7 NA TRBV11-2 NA CASSLGGQSHEYEQYF TGTGCCAGCAGCTTAGGGGGACAAAGTCACGAGTACGAGCAGTACTTC
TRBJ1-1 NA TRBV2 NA CASILGRTNTEAFF TGTGCCAGCATCCTGGGACGGACTAACACTGAAGCTTTCTTT